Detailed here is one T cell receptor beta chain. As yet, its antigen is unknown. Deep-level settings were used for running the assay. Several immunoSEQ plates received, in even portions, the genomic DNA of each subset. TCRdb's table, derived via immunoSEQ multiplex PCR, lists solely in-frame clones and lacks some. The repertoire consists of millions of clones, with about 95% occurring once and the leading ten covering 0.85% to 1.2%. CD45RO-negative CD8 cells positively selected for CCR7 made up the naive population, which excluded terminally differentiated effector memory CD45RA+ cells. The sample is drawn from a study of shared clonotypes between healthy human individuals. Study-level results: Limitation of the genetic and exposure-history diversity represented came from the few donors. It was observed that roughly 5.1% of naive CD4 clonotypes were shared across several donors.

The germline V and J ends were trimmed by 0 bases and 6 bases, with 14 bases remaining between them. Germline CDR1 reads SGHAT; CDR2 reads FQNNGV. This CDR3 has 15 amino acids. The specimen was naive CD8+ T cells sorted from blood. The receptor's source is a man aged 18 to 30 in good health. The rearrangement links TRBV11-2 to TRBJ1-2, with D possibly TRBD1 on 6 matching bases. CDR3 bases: TGTGCCAGCAGCTTAGATCCAGGGGCGCTGAATGGCTACACCTTC. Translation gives CASSLDPGALNGYTF.